This T cell receptor beta chain was obtained from a study of T cell repertoires in cytomegalovirus infection. In its sample, this clonotype was seen many times. The V gene end was trimmed by 1 base and the J gene end by 5 bases; junction bases not matched to a gene: 13. The CDR3 runs to 18 residues. Germline V gene lookup returns CDR1 SGHTA and CDR2 FQGNSA. MiXCR was run by TCRdb on the reads, yielding one entry per CDR3 protein. The repertoire includes roughly 190,000 distinct CDR3 sequences, 8% to 10% of them detected once, and about 4.6% sits in the top ten. The rearrangement joins TRBV7-2 to TRBJ2-1; 8 bases agree with TRBD2. Input material: PBMCs. This TCR derives from a human donor in good health (CMV status not recorded). Some clones in this sample may be carry-over from other donors' samples. In DNA, the CDR3 is TGTGCCAGCAGCTTAGGGGGAGGCCGGGGTAGCGGGGACAATGAGCAGTTCTTC. Protein product: CASSLGGGRGSGDNEQFF.